The clone carrying this T cell receptor beta chain was detected ten times or more. Its antigen is still unknown. Trimming took 4 bases from V and 2 from J; bases not matched to a gene: 7. Germline V lookup: CDR1 LNHNV, CDR2 YYDKDF (reference sequence). This CDR3 has 15 amino acids. This specimen belongs to a study of CD8 T cells in ankylosing spondylitis. Study conclusions and caveats: Characteristic of ankylosing spondylitis blood, it appeared, was a TCR beta motif comprising several highly homologous variants. Prior literature has documented some motif variants in synovial fluid and blood from reactive arthritis. Reportedly, significant enrichment of disease-linked clones occurred in matched ankylosing spondylitis synovial fluid.

TCRdb reprocessed the 5' RACE reads via MiXCR and lists one record per CDR3 protein. The repertoire holds approximately 45,000 distinct CDR3 sequences, approximately 10% seen once, with 1.4% in the top ten. This sequence originates from a male donor with ankylosing spondylitis or in good health (not recorded which). The chain employs TRBV15 and TRBJ1-2; 7 bases are shared with TRBD1. What was sequenced was blood, either unsorted or a sorted T cell fraction (not recorded which). The DNA for the CDR3 is TGTGCCACCAGCATAAGACAGGGTGCCAACTATGGCTACACCTTC. Protein: CATSIRQGANYGYTF.